The sequence of this T cell receptor beta chain was determined in a study of shared clonotypes between healthy human individuals. Study information: CD4 naive and CD4 memory each took three plates per donor, while CD8 naive took two and CD8 memory one.

This CDR3 contains 19 residues. V gave up 4 bases and J gave up 0 bases; unmatched junction bases: 15. In germline, CDR1 is SGHTA, CDR2 FQGNSA. TCRdb's table, derived via immunoSEQ multiplex PCR, lists solely in-frame clones and lacks some. The sample consists of 2,100,000 or so clones, more than 90% of them appearing once. The V gene is TRBV7-2, the J gene TRBJ2-5, with 9 nucleotides matching TRBD2. The receptor was isolated from a man aged 18 to 29 in good health. Source material: naive CD4+ T cells sorted from blood. The subset: CD45RA+ positively selected. For the CDR3, the DNA is TGTGCCAGCAGCTACAGGACTAGCGCCCAACCCCGGTACCAAGAGACCCAGTACTTC. This gives the protein CASSYRTSAQPRYQETQYF.